Listed below are T cell receptor beta chains from one sample, sequenced in a study of shared clonotypes between healthy human individuals. TCRdb's table, derived via immunoSEQ multiplex PCR, lists solely in-frame clones and lacks some. The sample holds approximately 2,200,000 clones; approximately 94% are singletons and the top ten take approximately 1.7%. The sequencing sample was made of naive CD8+ T cells from PBMCs. Every receptor here comes from a man aged 18 to 29 in good health. Some clones in this sample may be carry-over from other donors' samples. CDR3s include the opening cysteine and the closing phenylalanine or tryptophan. The D gene is left open where the match is weak. A clone size is listed for some rows: how often the clone was seen (once, few, many), or a class if it is expanded.

>TRBJ2-5|TRBV7-2|NA|17|TRBD2
CASSFATRLAGEETQYF
TGTGCCAGCAGCTTTGCAACGAGACTAGCGGGAGAAGAGACCCAGTACTTC
>TRBJ1-2|TRBV15|NA|13|NA
CATSRDMEYGYTF
TGTGCCACCAGCAGAGATATGGAATATGGCTACACCTTC
>TRBJ1-1|TRBV4-2|NA|13|NA
CASSQGVGTEAFF
TGTGCCAGCAGCCAGGGGGTAGGCACTGAAGCTTTCTTT
>TRBJ2-7|TRBV14|NA|16|TRBD2
CASSQELGSGHYEQYF
TGTGCCAGCAGCCAGGAACTTGGTAGCGGGCACTACGAGCAGTACTTC
>TRBJ1-2|TRBV9|NA|20|NA
CASSDPSGNRKGLINYGYTF
TGTGCCAGCAGCGACCCCTCTGGGAACAGAAAGGGGCTCATTAACTATGGCTACACCTTC
>TRBJ1-4|TRBV28|NA|18|NA
CASSFRQIEAITNEKLFF
TGTGCCAGCAGTTTCCGGCAGATAGAAGCAATCACTAATGAAAAACTGTTTTTT
>TRBJ2-6|TRBV29-1|NA|14|NA
CSVLGGSGANVLTF
TGCAGCGTTCTAGGGGGCTCTGGGGCCAACGTCCTGACTTTC
>TRBJ1-5|TRBV2|NA|14|NA
CASRKQGPAQPQHF
TGTGCCAGCAGGAAACAGGGTCCGGCTCAGCCCCAGCATTTT
>TRBJ2-7|TRBV7-9|NA|16|TRBD1
CASSSPGTGQRYEQYF
TGTGCCAGCAGCTCACCGGGGACAGGACAACGCTACGAGCAGTACTTC
>TRBJ1-3|TRBV6-5|NA|16|NA
CASSYSRGSSGNTIYF
TGTGCCAGCAGTTACTCGAGAGGCAGCTCTGGAAACACCATATATTTT
>TRBJ1-2|TRBV6-5|NA|15|NA
CASSYRGAGDNGYTF
TGTGCCAGCAGCTATCGGGGGGCAGGGGATAATGGCTACACCTTC
>TRBJ2-2|TRBV15|NA|15|NA
CATSSRPVDTGELFF
TGTGCCACCAGCTCTCGACCAGTAGACACCGGGGAGCTGTTTTTT
>TRBJ1-2|TRBV27|few|13|TRBD1
CASSMTGNYGYTF
TGTGCCAGCAGTATGACAGGGAACTATGGCTACACCTTC
>TRBJ2-7|TRBV27|NA|15|TRBD1
CASSLTGGLSYEQYF
TGTGCCAGCAGCCTAACAGGGGGCCTTTCCTACGAGCAGTACTTC
>TRBJ2-5|TRBV25-1|NA|15|NA
CASSEGGGWSETQYF
TGTGCCAGCAGTGAAGGAGGGGGCTGGTCGGAGACCCAGTACTTC
>TRBJ2-1|TRBV7-3|NA|14|NA
CASSQTGIGNEQFF
TGTGCCAGCAGCCAAACGGGAATTGGCAATGAGCAGTTCTTC
>TRBJ1-2|TRBV11-2|NA|15|NA
CASTTSRGTAYGYTF
TGTGCCAGCACCACGAGTCGAGGGACGGCCTATGGCTACACCTTC
>TRBJ2-3|TRBV4-1|NA|18|TRBD2
CASSQDRVAGGRRDTQYF
TGCGCCAGCAGCCAAGATCGAGTAGCGGGAGGACGGAGAGATACGCAGTATTTT
>TRBJ1-2|TRBV29-1|NA|11|NA
CSVLDTHGYTF
TGCAGCGTTCTCGACACCCATGGCTACACCTTC
>TRBJ2-1|TRBV7-8|NA|15|NA
CASSLDVSSYNEQFF
TGTGCCAGCAGCCTCGACGTTAGCTCCTACAATGAGCAGTTCTTC
>TRBJ1-1|TRBV14|NA|15|NA
CASSQLKGEATEAFF
TGTGCCAGCAGCCAATTGAAGGGGGAAGCGACTGAAGCTTTCTTT
>TRBJ1-5|TRBV28|NA|15|NA
CASSDDGYSNQPQHF
TGTGCCAGCAGTGATGACGGGTATAGCAATCAGCCCCAGCATTTT
>TRBJ1-2|TRBV25-1|NA|15|NA
CASSEYTGRIVGYTF
TGTGCCAGCAGTGAATATACAGGGAGGATCGTTGGCTACACCTTC
>TRBJ2-5|TRBV7-9|NA|14|TRBD1
CASRWDSSQETQYF
TGTGCCAGCAGATGGGACAGTTCCCAAGAGACCCAGTACTTC
>TRBJ2-2|TRBV11-3|NA|15|TRBD2
CASSLASGRDRSLFF
TGTGCCAGCAGCTTAGCCAGCGGGAGGGATAGATCGCTGTTTTTT
>TRBJ2-7|TRBV29-1|once|12|NA
CSVRRGIYEQYF
TGCAGCGTTCGACGGGGGATCTACGAGCAGTACTTC
>TRBJ2-1|TRBV7-6|NA|18|NA
CASMPGTIPPPTYNEQFF
TGTGCCAGCATGCCGGGGACCATCCCCCCGCCGACCTACAATGAGCAGTTCTTC
>TRBJ2-7|TRBV2|NA|15|TRBD1
CASSEWTGGGYEQYF
TGTGCCAGCAGTGAGTGGACAGGGGGCGGCTACGAGCAGTACTTC
>TRBJ1-1|TRBV28|NA|13|NA
CASSLKGGTEAFF
TGTGCCAGCAGTTTAAAAGGGGGCACTGAAGCTTTCTTT
>TRBJ2-6|TRBV6-1|once|12|NA
CASSPGANVLTF
TGTGCCAGCAGTCCTGGGGCCAACGTCCTGACTTTC
>TRBJ2-3|TRBV7-9|NA|15|NA
CASSPTRRNTDTQYF
TGTGCCAGCAGCCCTACGAGGCGTAACACAGATACGCAGTATTTT
>TRBJ2-2|TRBV6-6|NA|15|NA
CASSYGPGDSGELFF
TGTGCCAGCAGTTACGGCCCGGGAGACTCCGGGGAGCTGTTTTTT
>TRBJ1-3|TRBV5-6|NA|14|NA
CASSEADSGNTIYF
TGTGCCAGCAGTGAGGCAGACTCTGGAAACACCATATATTTT